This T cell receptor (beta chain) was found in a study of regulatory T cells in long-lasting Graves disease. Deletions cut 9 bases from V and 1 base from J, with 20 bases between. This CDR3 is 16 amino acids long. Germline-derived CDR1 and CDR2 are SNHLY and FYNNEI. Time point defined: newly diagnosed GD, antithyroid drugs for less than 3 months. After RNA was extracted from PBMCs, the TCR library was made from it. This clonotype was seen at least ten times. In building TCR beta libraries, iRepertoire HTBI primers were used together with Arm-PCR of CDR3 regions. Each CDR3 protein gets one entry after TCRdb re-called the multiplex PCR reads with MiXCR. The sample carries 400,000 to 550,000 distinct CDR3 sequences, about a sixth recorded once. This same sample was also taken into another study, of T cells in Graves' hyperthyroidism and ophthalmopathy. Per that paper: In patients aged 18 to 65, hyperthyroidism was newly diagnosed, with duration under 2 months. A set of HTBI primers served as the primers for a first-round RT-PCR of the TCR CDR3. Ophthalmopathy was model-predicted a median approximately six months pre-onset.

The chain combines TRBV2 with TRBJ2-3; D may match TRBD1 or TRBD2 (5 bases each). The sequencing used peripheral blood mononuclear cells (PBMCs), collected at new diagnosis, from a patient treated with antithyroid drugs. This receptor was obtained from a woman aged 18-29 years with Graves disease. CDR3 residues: CASDPSYRGRTDTQYF. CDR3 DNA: TGTGCCAGTGACCCCTCGTATAGGGGACGCACAGATACGCAGTATTTT. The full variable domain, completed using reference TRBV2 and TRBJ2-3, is EPEVTQTPSHQVTQMGQEVILRCVPISNHLYFYWYRQILGQKVEFLVSFYNNEISEKSEIFDDQFSVERPDGSNFTLKIRSTKLEDSAMYFCASDPSYRGRTDTQYFGPGTRLTVL.